This entry lists 30 T cell receptor beta chains sequenced from one sample in a study of beta chain features in type 1 diabetes. Study observations and caveats: The study found moderately but significantly shorter TCRB CDR3s in all four CD4+ subsets of Type 1 diabetes patients.

What these receptors recognize is not known. Expressed TCRB transcripts were sequenced because the isolated RNA had all been reverse transcribed beforehand. Libraries were prepared by immunoSEQ multiplex PCR; TCRdb keeps only in-frame clonotypes and omits some of them. The profile covers 55,000 to 80,000 clones, with around 49% appearing a single time and 0.7% taken by the ten largest. The material sequenced was central memory CD4+ T cells from blood. The receptors were sampled from a man aged 30 to 39 with type 1 diabetes.

The rearrangement joins TRBV10-1 to TRBJ2-3; D uncertain. Germline loops: CDR1 WNHNN, CDR2 SYGVQD (reference sequence). The V end lost 2 bases, the J end lost 5 bases, and 8 bases lay between the germline ends. The CDR3 runs to 13 residues. The CDR3 nucleotides read TGCGCCAGCAGTGAGCCCCTCAGAGATACGCAGTATTTT. Amino acids: CASSEPLRDTQYF.

V usage is TRBV11-2 and J usage is TRBJ2-6; 7 bases match TRBD2. Germline V CDR1 and CDR2: SGHAT, FQNNGV. V lost 6 bases and J lost 2; bases outside the gene matches: 7. This CDR3 has 16 residues. The CDR3 spells CASSLTGRAGANVLTF. The CDR3 bases are TGTGCCAGCAGTCTTACGGGGAGGGCTGGGGCCAACGTCCTGACTTTC.

This rearrangement joins TRBV11-2 to TRBJ1-2; 7 positions agree with TRBD1. Germline lookup yields CDR1 SGHAT and CDR2 FQNNGV. Unmatched junction bases numbered 4, after V lost 1 base and J lost 5 bases. The CDR3 is made up of 14 amino acids. The CDR3 sequence: CASSLGTGSYGYTF. CDR3 coding DNA: TGTGCCAGCAGCTTAGGGACAGGATCTTATGGCTACACCTTC.

The J gene is TRBJ2-1, the V gene TRBV15; 7 positions agree with TRBD2. V was pared by 0 bases and J by 7 bases, with 12 bases of the junction left unmatched. Germline CDR1 LNHNV, CDR2 YYDKDF (reference sequence). This CDR3 is built from 17 residues. In DNA, the CDR3 is TGTGCCACCAGCAGAGATCTGCCCAGCGGGACTGCGAATGAGCAGTTCTTC. This codes for CATSRDLPSGTANEQFF.

The chain combines TRBV4-1 with TRBJ1-5, with 8 bases that match TRBD1. This CDR3 region has 15 residues. Losses at the gene ends were 5 bases for V and 5 bases for J; bases not matched to a gene: 8. The germline V gene encodes CDR1 MGHRA and CDR2 YSYEKL. The CDR3 region has the DNA TGCGCCAGCAGCAGAGGACAGGGAAGGGATCAGCCCCAGCATTTT. Translated: CASSRGQGRDQPQHF.

This clone was seen a single time. The chain has TRBV6-1 and TRBJ1-2; possible D gene TRBD1, 6 bases. Trimming pared 9 bases from V and 4 bases from J, leaving 18 bases between. The CDR3 spans 14 residues. Germline-derived CDR1 and CDR2 are MNHNS and SASEGT. The CDR3 DNA sequence: TGTGCCAGTACTGAAGGACAGAAAAGCTATGGCTACACCTTC. As protein: CASTEGQKSYGYTF.

This clone showed up just a few times. The chain is built from TRBV10-3 and TRBJ1-6, with 8 bases matching TRBD1. This CDR3 has 13 residues. V lost 11 bases to trimming and J lost 5 bases; unmatched junction nucleotides: 5. Germline V gene data show CDR1 as ENHRY and CDR2 as SYGVKD. CDR3 loop: CAGGTGDNSPLHF. DNA of the CDR3: TGTGCCGGTGGGACAGGAGATAATTCACCCCTCCACTTT.

The chain joins TRBV7-2 to TRBJ1-5, with 7 bases matching TRBD1. Germline CDR1 and CDR2: SGHTA and FQGNSA. The V and J ends lost 5 bases and 7 bases, in that order; junction bases with no gene match: 8. The length of the CDR3 is 14 residues. The CDR3 DNA reads TGTGCCAGCAGCCAGGGGCAGGGGGGACAGCCCCAGCATTTT. It codes for CASSQGQGGQPQHF.

The chain carries TRBV6-6 and TRBJ2-7; D is possibly TRBD2 (6 bases). In germline, CDR1 is MNHNY, CDR2 SVGAGI (reference sequence). CDR3 length equals 12 residues. V lost 6 bases and J 5 bases, leaving 11 bases between the germline ends. CDR3 bases: TGTGCCAGCAGGGACGGGGGAAACGAGCAGTACTTC. Its translation: CASRDGGNEQYF.

This clone appeared a few times. V usage is TRBV2 and J usage is TRBJ1-2; 7 bases are a match to TRBD1. The CDR3 length is 13 residues. Germline trimming cut 6 bases from V and 5 bases from J; bases unmatched to any gene: 6. Germline V gene sequence: CDR1 SNHLY, CDR2 FYNNEI. CDR3 DNA sequence: TGTGCCAGCAGAGGGGACAGCAGTTATGGCTACACCTTC. This encodes CASRGDSSYGYTF.

The chain links TRBV2 to TRBJ1-2; D is unresolved. Germline-derived CDR1 and CDR2 are SNHLY and FYNNEI. This CDR3 has 12 amino acids. V was pared by 7 bases and J by 7 bases, with 13 bases between. CDR3 sequence: CASTQTGSGYTF. Here the CDR3 DNA reads TGTGCCAGCACCCAGACCGGGTCTGGCTACACCTTC.

J is TRBJ2-7 and V is TRBV5-1, with D possibly matching TRBD1 (6 bases). Between the trimmed V and J ends, which lost 5 bases and 6 bases, there was a span of 18 bases. The germline CDR1 and CDR2 sequences are SGHRS and YFSETQ. The CDR3 is made up of 14 amino acids. The CDR3 spells CASSQDLGASEQYF. CDR3 nucleotide sequence: TGCGCCAGCAGTCAGGACCTGGGGGCAAGCGAGCAGTACTTC.

CDR3 nucleotide sequence: TGTGCCAGCACCTCTACAGGGGTTCAGCCCCAGCATTTT. Translation gives CASTSTGVQPQHF. The chain carries TRBV6-1 and TRBJ1-5, with TRBD1 identical over 7 bases. This CDR3 has 13 amino acids. J gave up 6 bases and V 7 bases, and 6 bases lay outside the gene matches. The germline V gene has CDR1 MNHNS and CDR2 SASEGT.

The rearrangement joins TRBV29-1 to TRBJ2-1; D is perhaps TRBD1 (5 bases). Trimming stripped 6 bases from V and 5 bases from J, with 14 bases between. Per germline, CDR1 SQVTM and CDR2 ANQGSEA. The CDR3 length is 13 residues. The CDR3 loop is CSVDKDANNEQFF. The CDR3 DNA reads as TGCAGCGTGGACAAGGATGCGAACAATGAGCAGTTCTTC.

V and J are TRBV9 and TRBJ2-3; the D gene is possibly TRBD1 (6 bases). This CDR3 has 16 residues. V lost 4 bases and J 5 bases, leaving 20 bases between the germline ends. Germline loops: CDR1 SGDLS, CDR2 YYNGEE. CDR3: CASSTPTGRVLDTQYF. In DNA, the CDR3 is TGTGCCAGCAGCACCCCGACAGGTCGGGTTTTAGATACGCAGTATTTT.

The chain has TRBV27 and TRBJ2-7; perhaps TRBD1 as D (6 bases). The V end lost 6 bases, the J end lost 8 bases, and 17 bases lay between the germline ends. CDR3 size: 13 residues. The germline gives CDR1 MNHEY, CDR2 SMNVEV (reference sequence). The CDR3 region is CASRTPPGTKQYF. CDR3 DNA: TGTGCCAGCAGGACTCCCCCGGGGACAAAGCAGTACTTC.

The V gene is TRBV6-1, the J gene TRBJ2-7; TRBD2 matches 10 bases. Germline V lookup: CDR1 MNHNS, CDR2 SASEGT. This CDR3 is 14 amino acids long. J gave up 4 bases and V 6 bases, and 6 bases lay outside the gene matches. Here the CDR3 DNA reads TGTGCCAGCAGAGCCGGACTAGCGGTATACGAGCAGTACTTC. Amino acid sequence: CASRAGLAVYEQYF.

CDR3 sequence (DNA): TGTGCCAGCAGCTTACTTGCGGGGGGGCCTAACGAGCAGTACTTC. The encoded protein is CASSLLAGGPNEQYF. The chain has TRBV7-2 and TRBJ2-7; 9 bases are shared with TRBD2. Losses at the gene ends were 2 bases for V and 5 bases for J; bases not matched to a gene: 7. The germline CDR1 and CDR2 sequences are SGHTA and FQGNSA. CDR3 length equals 15 residues.

This clone was picked up a small number of times. The J gene is TRBJ1-1, the V gene TRBV7-9, with 9 bases that match TRBD1. The CDR3 loop spans 15 amino acids. The ends lost 5 bases at V and 4 bases at J; junction bases unmatched: 8. Germline V CDR1 and CDR2: SEHNR, FQNEAQ (reference sequence). The CDR3 sequence is CASSRKGQGGTEAFF. In DNA, the CDR3 is TGTGCCAGCAGCAGGAAGGGACAGGGAGGCACTGAAGCTTTCTTT.

The rearrangement joins TRBV11-3 to TRBJ1-2; unclear D gene. Trimming shortened V by 5 bases and J by 0 bases, and 16 bases separated the two germline ends. The germline CDR1 and CDR2 sequences are SGHNT and YENEEA. The CDR3 runs to 16 residues. The CDR3 DNA reads as TGTGCCAGCAGCGGGAACCGGCGGGGAGCTAACTATGGCTACACCTTC. Protein sequence: CASSGNRRGANYGYTF.

This rearrangement joins TRBV11-3 to TRBJ2-5, with D tentatively TRBD2 (6 bases). Germline CDR1 reads SGHNT; CDR2 reads YENEEA. This CDR3 spans 15 amino acids. Between the trimmed V and J ends, which lost 7 bases and 5 bases, there was a span of 20 bases. CDR3 DNA sequence: TGTGCCAGCACCCCGGGGCCAGGGACTTCGGAGACCCAGTACTTC. It translates to CASTPGPGTSETQYF.

The chain has TRBV6-1 and TRBJ2-5; 7 nucleotides line up with TRBD2. Losses at the gene ends were 7 bases for V and 5 bases for J; bases not matched to a gene: 7. CDR3 length equals 13 residues. From germline, CDR1 is MNHNS and CDR2 SASEGT. The CDR3 bases are TGTGCCAGCAAATCGGGGGGTGATGAGACCCAGTACTTC. It is translated as CASKSGGDETQYF.

The V and J genes are TRBV29-1 and TRBJ1-1; D not certain. In germline, CDR1 is SQVTM, CDR2 ANQGSEA. CDR3 size: 12 residues. Between the trimmed V and J ends, which lost 2 bases and 4 bases, there was a span of 8 bases. Here the CDR3 DNA reads TGCAGCGTTGAAAGGGAGAGCACTGAAGCTTTCTTT. Its protein is CSVERESTEAFF.

J is TRBJ2-7 and V is TRBV2; 7 bases fit TRBD1. This CDR3 is built from 11 residues. From germline, CDR1 is SNHLY and CDR2 FYNNEI. V dropped 8 bases and J dropped 6; count of bases not matched to a gene: 4. CDR3 amino acids: CASSGTVEQYF. CDR3 DNA sequence: TGTGCCAGCTCCGGGACAGTCGAGCAGTACTTC.

The rearrangement uses TRBV6-5 and TRBJ1-5; 8 bases match TRBD1. The germline V gene has CDR1 MNHEY and CDR2 SVGAGI. The V gene end was trimmed by 5 bases and the J gene end by 1 base; junction bases not matched to a gene: 1. This CDR3 contains 14 residues. The CDR3 DNA sequence: TGTGCCAGCAGTGGGGACAGGAGCAATCAGCCCCAGCATTTT. It translates to CASSGDRSNQPQHF.

The chain carries TRBV9 and TRBJ1-6; a weak D match, TRBD1 (6 bases). V was trimmed by 2 bases and J by 5 bases, leaving 8 bases between them. This CDR3 contains 14 residues. Per the germline V gene, CDR1 is SGDLS and CDR2 is YYNGEE. In DNA, the CDR3 is TGTGCCAGCAGCGTGACAGGTCATAATTCACCCCTCCACTTT. Amino acid sequence: CASSVTGHNSPLHF.

Here the CDR3 reads CASSLWGGTNYGYTF. In nucleotides, the CDR3 is TGTGCCAGCAGCTTGTGGGGCGGCACCAACTATGGCTACACCTTC. The chain links TRBV5-6 to TRBJ1-2; TRBD1 might be the D (5 bases). Germline V gene lookup returns CDR1 SGHDT and CDR2 YYEEEE. The CDR3 is 15 amino acids. V gave up 1 base and J gave up 2 bases, with 12 bases separating them.

The chain employs TRBV19 and TRBJ2-7, with 7 positions matching TRBD1. The CDR3 is made up of 13 amino acids. Germline values: CDR1 LNHDA, CDR2 SQIVND (reference sequence). The junction had 7 bases not matched to a gene; V was cut back by 5 bases and J by 6 bases. In DNA form, the CDR3 reads TGTGCCAGTAGTGCAGCACAGGGGAGCGAGCAGTACTTC. This gives the protein CASSAAQGSEQYF. Full variable domain (outside the CDR3, taken from reference TRBV19 and TRBJ2-7): DGGITQSPKYLFRKEGQNVTLSCEQNLNHDAMYWYRQDPGQGLRLIYYSQIVNDFQKGDIAEGYSVSREKKESFPLTVTSAQKNPTAFYLCASSAAQGSEQYFGPGTRLTVT.

This chain links TRBV27 with TRBJ2-7, with D unclear. The CDR3 extends over 13 amino acids. The germline V gene has CDR1 MNHEY and CDR2 SMNVEV (reference sequence). The V end lost 0 bases, the J end lost 0 bases, and 3 bases lay between the germline ends. CDR3 DNA sequence: TGTGCCAGCAGTTTATCTAACTCCTACGAGCAGTACTTC. As protein: CASSLSNSYEQYF.

A few counts support this clone. The genes are TRBV30 and TRBJ1-1; 8 bases fit TRBD1. Germline-derived CDR1 and CDR2 are GTSNPN and SVGIG (reference sequence). V was pared by 4 bases and J by 5 bases, with 3 bases of the junction left unmatched. The length of the CDR3 is 12 residues. The CDR3 region is CAWTGGATEAFF. CDR3 in DNA: TGTGCCTGGACAGGGGGCGCGACTGAAGCTTTCTTT.